These 12 T cell receptor beta chains came from one sample sequenced in a study of blood T cell repertoires in COVID-19 (dated by TCRdb to about 2020). Libraries were prepared through the immunoSEQ multiplex PCR assay. TCRdb's version of the immuneACCESS table is confined to in-frame rearrangements and falls short of the full clone set. An unresolved V gene accounts for under half of the shortfall where checked; the remainder is of unknown origin. Recorded for this sample are around 430,000 clones; 88% of them occurred a single time. Roughly 13% of the sample is held by the ten biggest clonotypes. Sequenced input: peripheral blood. These receptors were obtained from a woman aged 45-59 years with COVID-19, enrolled during active disease.

The chain combines TRBV6-1 with TRBJ2-3, with 7 nucleotides matching TRBD1. After removal of 3 bases from V and 2 bases from J, the junction contained 5 bases not matched to a gene. The CDR3 loop spans 15 amino acids. Germline V lookup: CDR1 MNHNS, CDR2 SASEGT. CDR3 residues: CASSDPGQITDTQYF. In DNA, the CDR3 is TGTGCCAGCAGTGACCCGGGACAGATCACAGATACGCAGTATTTT.

The gene calls are TRBV24-1 and TRBJ2-3; D is unclear. V lost 5 bases and J lost 0, with 5 bases in between. The CDR3 has 13 amino acids. Per the germline V gene, CDR1 is KGHDR and CDR2 is SFDVKD. CDR3 nucleotide sequence: TGTGCCACCAGTGCCCTTAGCACAGATACGCAGTATTTT. The encoded protein is CATSALSTDTQYF.

Here the CDR3 DNA reads TGTGCCACCAGTGATTCCGGACTACAGTCGAACACCGGGGAGCTGTTTTTT. Amino acids: CATSDSGLQSNTGELFF. The V gene is TRBV24-1, the J gene TRBJ2-2, with a possible D match to TRBD2 (6 bases). The CDR3 loop spans 17 amino acids. Germline CDR1 and CDR2: KGHDR and SFDVKD. The germline V and J ends were trimmed by 2 bases and 0 bases, with 12 bases remaining between them.

This chain links TRBV3-1 (or the pseudogene TRBV3-2) with TRBJ1-2, with D unresolved. This CDR3 spans 14 amino acids. V was shortened by 4 bases and J by 4 bases, with 13 bases between the two germline ends. In germline, CDR1 is LGHDT, CDR2 YNNKEL (reference sequence). The CDR3 sequence is CASSPESDLYGYTF. CDR3 sequence (DNA): TGTGCCAGCAGCCCGGAGAGCGATCTCTATGGCTACACCTTC.

The genes are TRBV11-3 and TRBJ2-1; TRBD2 aligns across 8 bases. Germline V lookup: CDR1 SGHNT, CDR2 YENEEA. The V segment lost 2 bases and the J segment 5 bases; nucleotides outside the gene matches: 5. This CDR3 is built from 15 residues. CDR3 nucleotides: TGTGCCAGCAGCTTATCGCGGGGGGCGGACAATGAGCAGTTCTTC. Translating it yields CASSLSRGADNEQFF.

This clone was detected once. The chain's CDR3 is CASSLVGDNTEAFF. The CDR3 bases are TGCGCCAGCAGCTTGGTGGGCGACAACACTGAAGCTTTCTTT. The rearrangement uses TRBV5-1 and TRBJ1-1; D is unresolved. The CDR3 is 14 residues long. Trimming removed 0 bases from V and 2 bases from J, with 8 bases in between. Germline values: CDR1 SGHRS, CDR2 YFSETQ.

This chain links TRBV6-1 with TRBJ1-5, with 7 bases lining up with TRBD1. With V trimmed by 3 bases and J by 3 bases, 5 bases remained unmatched. Germline V gene lookup returns CDR1 MNHNS and CDR2 SASEGT. The CDR3 covers 15 residues. The CDR3 DNA is TGTGCCAGCAGTGAGAGACAGGGCCTCAATCAGCCCCAGCATTTT. This codes for CASSERQGLNQPQHF.

On this clone: Other DNA sequences in this specimen translate into the identical CDR3. The V and J genes are TRBV3-1 (or the pseudogene TRBV3-2) and TRBJ2-2; TRBD2 might be the D (5 bases). Trimming shortened V by 1 base and J by 4 bases, and 7 bases separated the two germline ends. Germline CDR1 LGHDT, CDR2 YNNKEL (reference sequence). This CDR3 has 14 amino acids. This chain's CDR3 is CASSQGRGTGELFF. The CDR3 DNA reads as TGTGCCAGCAGCCAAGGACGGGGCACCGGGGAGCTGTTTTTT.

V and J are TRBV12-2 and TRBJ1-1; the tabulated D call, TRBD1, remains unverified against the DNA. TRBV12-2 is reported as a pseudogene. The length of the CDR3 is 12 residues. CDR3 in amino acids: CRLGTANTEAFF. The CDR3 DNA sequence: TGTCGCCTTGGGACAGCGAACACTGAAGCTTTCTTT.

The gene calls are TRBV19 and TRBJ1-3, with D unresolved. The CDR3 extends over 16 amino acids. The V end was cut by 7 bases, the J end by 3 bases, with 19 bases between. Germline-derived CDR1 and CDR2 are LNHDA and SQIVND (reference sequence). CDR3 sequence reads: CASIYAHTEGGNTIYF. For the CDR3, the DNA is TGTGCCAGTATCTACGCCCATACGGAGGGTGGAAACACCATATATTTT.

In regard to this clone: Additional DNA sequences in this sample encode the identical CDR3. The J gene is TRBJ1-5, the V gene TRBV5-1, with TRBD1 matching over 7 bases. Germline CDR1 and CDR2: SGHRS and YFSETQ. V was clipped by 1 base and J by 4 bases; unmatched bases: 2. The CDR3 sequence is 14 residues long. The CDR3 sequence: CASSLSGGNQPQHF. The CDR3 DNA is TGCGCCAGCAGCTTGTCAGGGGGTAATCAGCCCCAGCATTTT.

This sequence joins TRBV5-5 and TRBJ2-7; 11 bases agree with TRBD2. The junction had 5 bases not matched to a gene; V was cut back by 2 bases and J by 4 bases. Germline V gene data show CDR1 as SGHKS and CDR2 as YYEKEE (reference sequence). The CDR3 runs to 15 residues. The CDR3 region is CASSFSGGAQYEQYF. As DNA, the CDR3 is TGTGCCAGCAGCTTTAGCGGGGGGGCCCAATACGAGCAGTACTTC.